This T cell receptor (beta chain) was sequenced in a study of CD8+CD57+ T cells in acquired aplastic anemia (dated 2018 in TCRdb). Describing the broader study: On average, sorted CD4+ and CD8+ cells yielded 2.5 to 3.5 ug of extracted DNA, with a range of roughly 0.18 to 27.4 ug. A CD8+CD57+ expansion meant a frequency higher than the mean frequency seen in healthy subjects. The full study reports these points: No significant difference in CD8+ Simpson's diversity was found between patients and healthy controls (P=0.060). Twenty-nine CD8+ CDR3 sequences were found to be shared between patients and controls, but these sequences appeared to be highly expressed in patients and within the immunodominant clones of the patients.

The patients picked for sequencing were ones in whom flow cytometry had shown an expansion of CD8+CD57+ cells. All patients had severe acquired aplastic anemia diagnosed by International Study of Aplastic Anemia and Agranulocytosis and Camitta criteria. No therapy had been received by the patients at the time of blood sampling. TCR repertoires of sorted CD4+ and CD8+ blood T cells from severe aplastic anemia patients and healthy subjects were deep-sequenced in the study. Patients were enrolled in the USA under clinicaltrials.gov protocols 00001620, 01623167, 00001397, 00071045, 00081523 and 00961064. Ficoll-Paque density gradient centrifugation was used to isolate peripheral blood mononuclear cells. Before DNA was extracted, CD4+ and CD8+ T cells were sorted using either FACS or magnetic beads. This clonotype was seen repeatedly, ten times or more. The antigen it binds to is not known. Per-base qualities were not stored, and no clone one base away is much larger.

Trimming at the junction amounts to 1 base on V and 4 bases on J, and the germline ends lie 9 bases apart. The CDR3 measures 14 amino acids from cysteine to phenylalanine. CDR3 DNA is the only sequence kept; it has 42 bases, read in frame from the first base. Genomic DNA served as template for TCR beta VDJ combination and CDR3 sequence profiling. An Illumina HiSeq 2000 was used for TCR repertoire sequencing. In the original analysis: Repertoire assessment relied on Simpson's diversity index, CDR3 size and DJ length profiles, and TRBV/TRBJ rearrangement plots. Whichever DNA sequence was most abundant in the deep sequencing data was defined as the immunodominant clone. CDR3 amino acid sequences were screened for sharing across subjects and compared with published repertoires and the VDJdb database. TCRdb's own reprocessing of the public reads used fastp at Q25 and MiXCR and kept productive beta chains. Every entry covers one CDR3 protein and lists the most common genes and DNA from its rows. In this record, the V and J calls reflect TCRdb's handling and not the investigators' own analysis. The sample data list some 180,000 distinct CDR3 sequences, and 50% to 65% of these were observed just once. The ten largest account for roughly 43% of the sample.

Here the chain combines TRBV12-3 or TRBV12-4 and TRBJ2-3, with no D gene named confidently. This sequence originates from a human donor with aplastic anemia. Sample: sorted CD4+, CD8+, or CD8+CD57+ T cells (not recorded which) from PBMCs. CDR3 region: CASSLGGMADTQYF. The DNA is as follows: TGTGCCAGCAGTTTAGGTGGGATGGCAGATACGCAGTATTTT.